The 26 T cell receptor beta chains in this list originate from one sample, sequenced in a study of blood T cell repertoires in COVID-19. TCRdb's copy holds only in-frame clones and misses some; the assay was immunoSEQ multiplex PCR. The table has around 300,000 clones, around 86% seen once. The sample comprised PBMCs or T cells enriched from blood (not recorded which). The receptor set was obtained from a woman aged 40 to 50 who had recovered from COVID-19.

The rearrangement joins TRBV7-9 to TRBJ1-1, with D possibly being TRBD1 (5 bases). Looked up from germline, CDR1 is SEHNR and CDR2 is FQNEAQ (reference sequence). The length of the CDR3 is 14 residues. Trimming shortened V by 5 bases and J by 10 bases, and 20 bases separated the two germline ends. The CDR3 spells CASSPDWGGRGAFF. Here the CDR3 DNA reads TGTGCCAGCAGCCCGGATTGGGGGGGTCGTGGAGCTTTCTTT.

The rearrangement joins TRBV20-1 to TRBJ1-1, with a tentative D call TRBD1 (5 bases). Trimming took 6 bases from V and 10 from J, leaving 15 bases between them. CDR1 and CDR2 (germline): DFQATT, SNEGSKA (reference sequence). The CDR3 is made up of 11 amino acids. The CDR3 DNA is TGCAGTGCGGGGGGTAGGGGTGCAGCTTTCTTT. Residues: CSAGGRGAAFF.

V is TRBV7-9 and J is TRBJ2-2; 9 nucleotides line up with TRBD1. Trimming at V came to 5 bases and at J to 9 bases, leaving 10 bases not matched to a gene. The CDR3 runs 15 residues. In germline, CDR1 is SEHNR, CDR2 FQNEAQ (reference sequence). The CDR3 nucleotides read TGTGCCAGCAGCCCGGGGACAGGGCTGCCTAGGGAGCTGTTTTTT. It translates to CASSPGTGLPRELFF.

DNA of the CDR3: TGTGCCACGCAACTGCAGGGGAGGGACCGGGGTGGCTACACCTTC. Translation: CATQLQGRDRGGYTF. The V and J genes are TRBV19 and TRBJ1-2, with D tentatively TRBD1 (6 bases). The CDR3 contains 15 residues. V was shortened by 10 bases and J by 7 bases, with 25 bases between the two germline ends. CDR1 is LNHDA and CDR2 is SQIVND in the germline V gene (reference sequence).

This rearrangement joins TRBV19 to TRBJ2-3, with 10 nucleotides matching TRBD2. CDR1 and CDR2 (germline): LNHDA, SQIVND (reference sequence). V lost 10 bases to trimming and J lost 2 bases; unmatched junction nucleotides: 6. CDR3 length: 14 residues. The CDR3 bases are TGTGCCACCTCAGCGGGAGGGTTCACAGATACGCAGTATTTT. Translated, it gives CATSAGGFTDTQYF. Supplemented by reference TRBV19 and TRBJ2-3, the full variable domain reads DGGITQSPKYLFRKEGQNVTLSCEQNLNHDAMYWYRQDPGQGLRLIYYSQIVNDFQKGDIAEGYSVSREKKESFPLTVTSAQKNPTAFYLCATSAGGFTDTQYFGPGTRLTVL.

This chain links TRBV7-9 with TRBJ2-2; 10 positions match TRBD1. Trimming removed 6 bases from V and 4 bases from J; junction bases left unmatched: 2. Germline CDR1 and CDR2: SEHNR and FQNEAQ (reference sequence). The CDR3 totals 14 residues. The CDR3 sequence is CASSWTGGTGELFF. CDR3 bases: TGTGCCAGCAGTTGGACAGGGGGCACCGGGGAGCTGTTTTTT.

The genes are TRBV12-3 or TRBV12-4 and TRBJ1-1; D gene ambiguous. V was clipped by 2 bases and J by 1 base, with 5 bases between them. The CDR3 spans 13 residues. For the CDR3, the DNA is TGTGCCAGCAGTTTAAAGAGGAACACTGAAGCTTTCTTT. Translating gives CASSLKRNTEAFF.

V usage is TRBV5-1 and J usage is TRBJ1-1; 10 nucleotides line up with TRBD1. The CDR3 is 14 amino acids. Germline V gives CDR1 SGHRS, CDR2 YFSETQ. The V gene end was trimmed by 6 bases and the J gene end by 3 bases; junction bases not matched to a gene: 5. CDR3 region: CASIGQGDDTEAFF. Here the CDR3 DNA reads TGCGCCAGCATAGGACAGGGGGATGACACTGAAGCTTTCTTT.

This clone turned up a few times. The chain links TRBV2 to TRBJ1-1; D gene unclear. The V end was cut by 8 bases, the J end by 2 bases, with 9 bases between. This CDR3 comprises 12 residues. The germline V gene encodes CDR1 SNHLY and CDR2 FYNNEI. CDR3 DNA sequence: TGTGCCAGCCTCCCCCGTAACACTGAAGCTTTCTTT. Translating gives CASLPRNTEAFF.

This sequence joins TRBV15 and TRBJ2-7, with TRBD2 matching 13 bases. The V and J ends lost 1 base and 4 bases, in that order; junction bases with no gene match: 1. CDR1 and CDR2 (germline): LNHNV, YYDKDF (reference sequence). CDR3 size: 15 residues. The CDR3 DNA is TGTGCCACCAGCAGAGGGACTAGCGGGGGTTACGAGCAGTACTTC. This encodes CATSRGTSGGYEQYF.

The chain uses TRBV7-3 and TRBJ2-3; 15 positions agree with TRBD2. The CDR3 spans 17 residues. Germline values: CDR1 SGHTA, CDR2 FQGTGA. V gave up 3 bases and J gave up 4 bases; unmatched junction bases: 5. The CDR3 here is CASSLGLAGGGSDTQYF. The CDR3, as DNA: TGTGCCAGCAGCTTGGGACTAGCGGGGGGAGGGTCAGATACGCAGTATTTT.

The chain carries TRBV6-1 and TRBJ2-7; 7 bases align to TRBD1. The CDR3 consists of 15 residues. The germline V gene encodes CDR1 MNHNS and CDR2 SASEGT. The ends lost 1 base at V and 4 bases at J; junction bases unmatched: 7. CDR3 protein: CASSEGDRAFYEQYF. The CDR3 DNA is TGTGCCAGCAGTGAAGGGGACAGAGCATTTTACGAGCAGTACTTC.

The genes are TRBV7-9 and TRBJ2-7, with 9 bases fitting TRBD1. Looked up from germline, CDR1 is SEHNR and CDR2 is FQNEAQ (reference sequence). This CDR3 is 16 amino acids long. The trim removed 4 bases at V and 4 bases at J, leaving 11 bases unmatched. The CDR3 coding sequence is TGTGCCAGCAGCTCTCCGAAGGGACAGGGCATGTACGAGCAGTACTTC. It is translated as CASSSPKGQGMYEQYF.

The chain carries TRBV5-5 and TRBJ1-4, with D hard to call. V lost 0 bases to trimming and J lost 0 bases, with 6 bases between them. CDR1 and CDR2 (germline): SGHKS, YYEKEE (reference sequence). The CDR3 covers 15 residues. CDR3 protein: CASSLGAATNEKLFF. As DNA, the CDR3 is TGTGCCAGCAGCTTGGGAGCGGCAACTAATGAAAAACTGTTTTTT.

This clone was seen many times. V and J are TRBV4-3 and TRBJ2-7; 7 bases align to TRBD1. Germline CDR1 is LGHNA and CDR2 is YSLEER. J lost 4 bases, V lost 2 bases, and 8 bases had no gene match. This CDR3 contains 15 residues. The CDR3 coding sequence is TGCGCCAGCAGCCAACAGGCAGGGGGACAATACGAGCAGTACTTC. Its translation is CASSQQAGGQYEQYF.

The rearrangement joins TRBV7-3 to TRBJ2-1; 7 nucleotides match TRBD1. The length of the CDR3 is 15 residues. J lost 3 bases, V lost 5 bases, and 7 bases had no gene match. The germline V gene has CDR1 SGHTA and CDR2 FQGTGA. The CDR3 DNA reads as TGTGCCAGCAGCGCCTCCGGGACAGACTACAATGAGCAGTTCTTC. Its protein product is CASSASGTDYNEQFF.

This clone has more than one count but fewer than ten. The chain links TRBV7-9 to TRBJ2-7, with 7 bases matching TRBD1. The junction had 12 bases not matched to a gene; V was cut back by 7 bases and J by 3 bases. The CDR3 loop spans 15 amino acids. CDR1 SEHNR and CDR2 FQNEAQ come from the germline V gene (reference sequence). The CDR3 DNA is TGTGCCAGCAACGAACAGGGGACAACAAACTACGAGCAGTACTTC. Protein product: CASNEQGTTNYEQYF. Supplemented by reference TRBV7-9 and TRBJ2-7, the full variable domain reads DTGVSQNPRHKITKRGQNVTFRCDPISEHNRLYWYRQTLGQGPEFLTYFQNEAQLEKSRLLSDRFSAERPKGSFSTLEIQRTEQGDSAMYLCASNEQGTTNYEQYFGPGTRLTVT.

CDR3 nucleotides: TGTGCCACCAGCAGAGCTCGGGGTGGAACTGAAGCTTTCTTT. This encodes CATSRARGGTEAFF. The chain links TRBV15 to TRBJ1-1; D unclear. The germline CDR1 and CDR2 sequences are LNHNV and YYDKDF (reference sequence). This CDR3 has 14 amino acids. V dropped 1 base and J dropped 5 bases, with 11 bases sitting between them.

The chain combines TRBV18 with TRBJ2-1, with TRBD2 matching 9 bases. CDR1 and CDR2 from the germline V gene are KGHSH and LQKENI. Trimming removed 0 bases from V and 8 bases from J; junction bases left unmatched: 11. CDR3 length equals 17 residues. DNA of the CDR3: TGTGCCAGCTCACCACCGGTTGGTAGCGGGAGTGGCGATGAGCAGTTCTTC. Translation gives CASSPPVGSGSGDEQFF.

The chain combines TRBV4-2 with TRBJ2-3; tentative D call: TRBD1 (6 bases). The CDR3 extends over 14 amino acids. Germline V gene lookup returns CDR1 LGHNA and CDR2 YNFKEQ. The V end lost 7 bases, the J end lost 3 bases, and 14 bases lay between the germline ends. For the CDR3, the DNA is TGTGCCAGCACCCACAGGGAAGGTACAGATACGCAGTATTTT. It specifies CASTHREGTDTQYF.

The CDR3 nucleotides read TGTGCCAGCTCACCCCTTGGGACTAGCGGAAATTCCTACGAGCAGTACTTC. It specifies CASSPLGTSGNSYEQYF. The rearrangement uses TRBV18 and TRBJ2-7; 11 nucleotides line up with TRBD2. Germline CDR1 KGHSH, CDR2 LQKENI. V lost 3 bases, J lost 1 base, and 8 bases stayed unmatched. The CDR3 spans 17 residues. The whole variable domain, remainder taken from reference TRBV18 and TRBJ2-7, is NAGVMQNPRHLVRRRGQEARLRCSPMKGHSHVYWYRQLPEEGLKFMVYLQKENIIDESGMPKERFSAEFPKEGPSILRIQQVVRGDSAAYFCASSPLGTSGNSYEQYFGPGTRLTVT.

The chain carries TRBV2 and TRBJ1-2; possibly TRBD1 for D (5 bases). V lost 6 bases to trimming and J lost 7 bases, with 21 bases between them. The CDR3 length is 15 residues. Germline lookup yields CDR1 SNHLY and CDR2 FYNNEI. CDR3 nucleotide sequence: TGTGCCAGCAGGGGCGTCGGGGGGACCCTCGGTGGCTACACCTTC. As protein: CASRGVGGTLGGYTF.

In nucleotides, the CDR3 is TGTGCCAGCAGCACGGACAGATTTGAGCAGTTCTTC. Encoded protein: CASSTDRFEQFF. V usage is TRBV12-3 or TRBV12-4 and J usage is TRBJ2-1; D possibly corresponds to TRBD1 (6 bases). The V end was cut by 6 bases, the J end by 9 bases, with 12 bases between. This CDR3 has 12 residues.

The table lists this clone with a few counts. The rearrangement links TRBV7-6 to TRBJ1-6; 7 nucleotides align to TRBD1. This CDR3 has 15 amino acids. The junction had 8 bases not matched to a gene; V was cut back by 4 bases and J by 8 bases. In germline, CDR1 is SGHVS, CDR2 FNYEAQ. The CDR3 DNA reads as TGTGCCAGCAGCTCCGGGACAGCCATTTATTCACCCCTCCACTTT. Translating gives CASSSGTAIYSPLHF. The whole variable domain, remainder taken from reference TRBV7-6 and TRBJ1-6, is GAGVSQSPRYKVTKRGQDVALRCDPISGHVSLYWYRQALGQGPEFLTYFNYEAQQDKSGLPNDRFSAERPEGSISTLTIQRTEQRDSAMYRCASSSGTAIYSPLHFGNGTRLTVT.

This sequence joins TRBV7-2 and TRBJ2-1, with TRBD2 identical over 14 bases. Germline CDR1 and CDR2: SGHTA and FQGNSA. The CDR3 is 14 amino acids. The V gene end was trimmed by 3 bases and the J gene end by 15 bases; junction bases not matched to a gene: 7. The CDR3 DNA reads as TGTGCCAGCAGCTTTGGGACTAGCGGGAGCCCAATGTTCTTC. Protein sequence: CASSFGTSGSPMFF.

The count of this clone is one. The chain couples TRBV15 to TRBJ2-1, with D possibly being TRBD2 (9 bases). CDR3 length equals 18 residues. Germline V gene sequence: CDR1 LNHNV, CDR2 YYDKDF (reference sequence). The germline V and J ends were trimmed by 2 bases and 12 bases, with 29 bases remaining between them. The CDR3 spells CATSRFGRAGGSTGGQFF. DNA for the CDR3: TGTGCCACCAGCAGATTTGGGAGAGCGGGAGGTAGTACAGGGGGGCAGTTCTTC.